These T cell receptor beta chains were read from a single sample in a study of cytomegalovirus exposure and HLA in healthy donors. TCRdb's table, derived via immunoSEQ multiplex PCR, lists solely in-frame clones and lacks some. Among about 50,000 clones listed, approximately 72% were seen once. Sequencing was done on a sample of PBMCs. The receptor source for this set is a woman aged 50 to 65 in good health and CMV-seronegative. CDR3s leave out the opening cysteine and the closing phenylalanine or tryptophan. D genes are given only for firm matches. Expanded clones get a size class; other rows say once, few or many, or leave the size out.

v_gene	j_gene	len	d_gene	abundance	CDR3aa
TRBV4-3	TRBJ2-1	11	-	once	ASSQEEGNEQF
TRBV28	TRBJ2-7	13	TRBD1	-	ASRSTGGRSYEQY
TRBV7-6	TRBJ2-7	14	-	-	ASSLGIWGRQSEQY
TRBV28	TRBJ2-7	14	TRBD1	once	ASSLVGVGQGNEQY
TRBV28	TRBJ2-4	11	TRBD1	-	ASSTGQSDIQY
TRBV30	TRBJ1-4	12	-	once	AWSWGGGDEKLF
TRBV5-6	TRBJ1-1	10	-	few	ASSLSQEGAF
TRBV4-2	TRBJ1-2	11	TRBD1	-	ASGGTGLDGYT
TRBV5-1	TRBJ2-3	11	-	once	ASSLDRTDTQY
TRBV28	TRBJ1-5	13	TRBD1	few	ASTRDRGLGQPQH
TRBV5-1	TRBJ1-4	12	TRBD1	-	ASSRTGDGEKLF
TRBV14	TRBJ2-1	13	TRBD2	-	ASSRRLAVENEQF
TRBV5-1	TRBJ1-2	10	TRBD1	-	ASSLGDRVYT
TRBV10-3	TRBJ2-7	15	-	once	AISESRSGLETYEQY
TRBV14	TRBJ2-1	13	TRBD2	few	ASSPLGGSYNEQF
TRBV5-1	TRBJ2-7	11	-	-	ASSLGLEREQY
TRBV7-3	TRBJ1-1	12	TRBD1	few	ASSYRGGNTEAF
TRBV9	TRBJ1-2	13	-	few	ASSVAGDGNYGYT
TRBV19	TRBJ2-3	14	TRBD2	once	ASSIELAGPTDTQY
TRBV5-1	TRBJ2-1	13	-	-	ASSRERGGDREQF
TRBV5-1	TRBJ1-5	14	-	-	ASSLSGYGSNQPQH
TRBV29-1	TRBJ2-1	12	-	few	SVETGNRDDEQF
TRBV6-5	TRBJ2-7	12	-	-	ASSLTGVSYEQY